This T cell receptor (beta chain) is drawn from a study of spatial heterogeneity in lung cancer. Study background: Consistently, beta-chain sequences turned up in larger numbers than alpha-chain sequences did.

General observations from the study: Nonsynonymous mutation counts, ubiquitous and regional, were tracked by the respective counts of ubiquitous and regional expanded TCRs. Mutation counts in tumors were tracked by counts of expanded intratumoral alpha and beta TCRs.

In this sample, this clonotype turned up many times. The antigen is unknown. The time point denotes: sample taken at primary tumor resection. There were roughly 78 donors, all of them untreated patients with early-stage non-small cell lung cancer. The sequenced material consisted of unsorted whole RNA from tumor, nontumor lung or frozen PBMC. V was clipped by 5 bases and J by 5 bases, with 12 bases between them. In germline, CDR1 is ENHRY, CDR2 SYGVKD. CDR3 length: 13 residues. TCRdb fed the 5' RACE reads into MiXCR, producing one record per CDR3 protein. Here the sample spans over 10,000 distinct CDR3 sequences, approximately 5.4% being singletons.

This specimen was lung tumor tissue, taken at surgery. This receptor was taken from a female donor with early-stage non-small cell lung cancer. V usage is TRBV10-3 and J usage is TRBJ1-2; D is undetermined. CDR3 coding DNA: TGTGCCATCAGTCTCAAGATAAAGTATGGCTACACCTTC. Residues: CAISLKIKYGYTF.